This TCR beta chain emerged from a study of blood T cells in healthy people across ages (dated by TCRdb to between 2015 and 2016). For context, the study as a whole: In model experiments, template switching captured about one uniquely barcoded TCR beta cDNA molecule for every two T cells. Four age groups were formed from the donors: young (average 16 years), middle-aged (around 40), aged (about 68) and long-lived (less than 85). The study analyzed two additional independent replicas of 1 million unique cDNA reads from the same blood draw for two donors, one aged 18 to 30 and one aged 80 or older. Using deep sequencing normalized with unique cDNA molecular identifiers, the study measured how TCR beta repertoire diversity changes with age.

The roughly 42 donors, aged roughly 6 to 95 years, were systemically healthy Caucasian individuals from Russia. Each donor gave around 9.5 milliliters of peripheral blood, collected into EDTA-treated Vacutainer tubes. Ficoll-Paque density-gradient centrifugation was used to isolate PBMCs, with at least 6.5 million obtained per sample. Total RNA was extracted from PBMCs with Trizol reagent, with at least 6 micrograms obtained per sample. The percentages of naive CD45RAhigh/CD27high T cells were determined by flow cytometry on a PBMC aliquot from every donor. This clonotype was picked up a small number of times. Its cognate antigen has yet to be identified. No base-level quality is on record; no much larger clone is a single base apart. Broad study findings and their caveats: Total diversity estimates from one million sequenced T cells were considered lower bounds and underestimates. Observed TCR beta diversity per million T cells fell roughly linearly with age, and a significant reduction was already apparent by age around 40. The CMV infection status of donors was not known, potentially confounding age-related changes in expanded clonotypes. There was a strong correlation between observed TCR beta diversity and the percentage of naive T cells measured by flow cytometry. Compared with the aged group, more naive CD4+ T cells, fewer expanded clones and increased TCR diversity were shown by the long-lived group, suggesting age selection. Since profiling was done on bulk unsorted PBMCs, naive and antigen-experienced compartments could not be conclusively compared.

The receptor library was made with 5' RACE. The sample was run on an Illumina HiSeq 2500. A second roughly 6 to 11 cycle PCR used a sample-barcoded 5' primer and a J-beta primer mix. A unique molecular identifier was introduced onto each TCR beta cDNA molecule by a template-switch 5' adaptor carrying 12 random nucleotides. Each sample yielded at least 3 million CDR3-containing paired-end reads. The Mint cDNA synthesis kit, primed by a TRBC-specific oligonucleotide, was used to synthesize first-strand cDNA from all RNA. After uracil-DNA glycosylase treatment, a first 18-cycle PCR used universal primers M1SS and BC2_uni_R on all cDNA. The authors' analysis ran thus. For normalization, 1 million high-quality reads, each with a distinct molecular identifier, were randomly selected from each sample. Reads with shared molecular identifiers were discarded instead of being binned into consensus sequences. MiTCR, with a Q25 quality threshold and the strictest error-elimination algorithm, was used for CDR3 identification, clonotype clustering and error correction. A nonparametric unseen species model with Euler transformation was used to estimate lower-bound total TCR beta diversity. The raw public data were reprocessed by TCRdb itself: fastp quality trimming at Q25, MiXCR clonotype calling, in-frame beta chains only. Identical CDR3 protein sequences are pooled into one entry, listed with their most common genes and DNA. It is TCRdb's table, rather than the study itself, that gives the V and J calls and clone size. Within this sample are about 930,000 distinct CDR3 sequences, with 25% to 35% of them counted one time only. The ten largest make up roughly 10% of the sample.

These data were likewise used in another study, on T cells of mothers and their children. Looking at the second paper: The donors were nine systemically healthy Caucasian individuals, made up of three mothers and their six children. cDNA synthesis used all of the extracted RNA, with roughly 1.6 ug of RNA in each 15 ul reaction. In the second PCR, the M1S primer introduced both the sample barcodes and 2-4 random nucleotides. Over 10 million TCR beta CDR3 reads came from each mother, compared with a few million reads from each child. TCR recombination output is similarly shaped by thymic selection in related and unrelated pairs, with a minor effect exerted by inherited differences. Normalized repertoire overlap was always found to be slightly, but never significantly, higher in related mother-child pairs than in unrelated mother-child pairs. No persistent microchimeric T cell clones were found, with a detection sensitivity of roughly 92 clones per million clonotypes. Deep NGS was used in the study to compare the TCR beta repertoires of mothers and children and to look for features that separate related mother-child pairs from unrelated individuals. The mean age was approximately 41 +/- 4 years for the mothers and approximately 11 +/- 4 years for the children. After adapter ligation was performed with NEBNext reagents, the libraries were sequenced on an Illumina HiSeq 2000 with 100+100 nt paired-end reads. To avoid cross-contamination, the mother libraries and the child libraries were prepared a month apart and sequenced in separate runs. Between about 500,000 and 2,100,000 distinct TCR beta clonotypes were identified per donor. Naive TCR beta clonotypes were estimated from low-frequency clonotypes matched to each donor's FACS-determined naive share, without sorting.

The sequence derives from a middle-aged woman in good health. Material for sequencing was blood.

The CDR3 protein sequence reads: CASSSVDTEAFF. The DNA sequence is as follows: TGTGCCAGCAGCTCAGTAGACACTGAAGCTTTCTTT. The sequence joins TRBV11-2 to TRBJ1-1, with the D gene call left open. V sheds 4 bases and J sheds 3 bases, leaving 6 bases between their ends. Taken from cysteine to phenylalanine, the CDR3 has 12 residues. Only CDR3 DNA remains: 36 bases, in frame from the first base. CDR1 and CDR2 were assigned from the germline V gene as SGHAT and FQNNGV.